Listed here are 32 T cell receptor beta chains from one sample, sequenced in a study of T cells in Graves' hyperthyroidism and ophthalmopathy. Amplification of TCR beta CDR3 regions was performed using RNA transcripts as template. The HTBI set primed first-round TCR CDR3 RT-PCR. TCRdb recomputed calls from the multiplex PCR reads with MiXCR, one row per CDR3 protein. The sample consists of about 200,000 distinct CDR3 sequences, under 20% of them appearing once. Specimen: blood. The receptors were gathered from a man aged 50-59 years with Graves' hyperthyroidism.

The CDR3 here is CASSPEGRSNEKLFF. The DNA for the CDR3 is TGTGCCAGCAGCCCAGAGGGTCGGTCCAATGAAAAACTGTTTTTT. The J gene is TRBJ1-4, the V gene TRBV7-2; D not resolved. The germline CDR1 and CDR2 sequences are SGHTA and FQGNSA. The CDR3 length is 15 residues. V dropped 5 bases and J dropped 5 bases, with 15 bases sitting between them.

Turning to this clonotype: Without the conserved terminal phenylalanine or tryptophan, this CDR3 likely stems from a read error. CDR3 sequence: CASSKGRLYGYTL. The CDR3 coding sequence is TGTGCCAGCAGTAAGGGACGGCTCTATGGCTACACCCTC. The gene calls are TRBV6-1 and TRBJ1-2; the D gene is possibly TRBD1 (5 bases). Germline CDR1 is MNHNS and CDR2 is SASEGT. CDR3 length equals 13 residues. Trimming removed 5 bases at V and 4 bases at J, with 11 bases between.

This clonotype has a count of ten or more. The V gene is TRBV6-1, the J gene TRBJ2-7; a weak D match, TRBD2 (5 bases). Trimming removed 5 bases at V and 3 bases at J, with 20 bases between. The CDR3 is made up of 16 amino acids. In germline, CDR1 is MNHNS, CDR2 SASEGT. CDR3 sequence: CASSSTQGYDYYEQYF. The CDR3 DNA sequence: TGTGCCAGCAGTTCCACTCAAGGTTACGACTACTACGAGCAGTACTTC.

This clonotype was counted a few times. J is TRBJ1-6 and V is TRBV20-1; 12 bases map to TRBD1. The V segment lost 2 bases and the J segment 10 bases; nucleotides outside the gene matches: 9. CDR3 length equals 16 residues. Germline-derived CDR1 and CDR2 are DFQATT and SNEGSKA (reference sequence). DNA for the CDR3: TGCAGTGCTAGACCCCTGGGACAGGGGGCCGAATCACCCCTCCACTTT. Translating gives CSARPLGQGAESPLHF.

This clonotype was counted at least ten times. The chain has TRBV3-1 and TRBJ1-2, with TRBD1 as a possible D gene (6 bases). Germline CDR1 is LGHDT and CDR2 is YNNKEL (reference sequence). CDR3 length equals 13 residues. Trimming took off 0 bases at V and 8 bases at J, with 10 bases between the two ends. The CDR3 region is CASSQDAGGGYTF. The DNA for the CDR3 is TGTGCCAGCAGCCAAGATGCGGGGGGCGGCTACACCTTC.

This clonotype was seen at least ten times. J is TRBJ2-1 and V is TRBV20-1, with 7 bases lining up with TRBD2. The CDR3 totals 16 residues. The ends lost 0 bases at V and 2 bases at J; junction bases unmatched: 7. Germline V gene lookup returns CDR1 DFQATT and CDR2 SNEGSKA (reference sequence). This CDR3 reads CSARDRAGVAYNEQFF. CDR3 sequence (DNA): TGCAGTGCTAGAGATAGGGCGGGAGTAGCCTACAATGAGCAGTTCTTC.

This clonotype was observed many times. The V and J genes are TRBV3-1 and TRBJ2-3; 13 bases map to TRBD2. Germline V gene lookup returns CDR1 LGHDT and CDR2 YNNKEL (reference sequence). V was clipped by 1 base and J by 4 bases; unmatched bases: 5. The CDR3 covers 17 residues. CDR3 sequence reads: CASSQGRGLAGADTQYF. CDR3 nucleotide sequence: TGTGCCAGCAGCCAAGGGCGAGGACTAGCGGGAGCAGATACGCAGTATTTT.

In this sample, this clonotype turned up many times. The rearrangement uses TRBV20-1 and TRBJ2-7; TRBD2 matches 11 bases. The germline V gene has CDR1 DFQATT and CDR2 SNEGSKA (reference sequence). CDR3 size: 15 residues. Trimming cost V 3 bases and J 2 bases; bases outside gene matches: 6. The CDR3 DNA is TGCAGTGCTAGTGGACTAGCGGGTCGGACCTACGAGCAGTACTTC. Translation gives CSASGLAGRTYEQYF.

This clonotype has a count of ten or more. This rearrangement joins TRBV5-6 to TRBJ2-1; a possible D gene is TRBD1 (7 bases). CDR3 length equals 15 residues. CDR1 SGHDT and CDR2 YYEEEE come from the germline V gene. V was shortened by 2 bases and J by 2 bases, with 11 bases between the two germline ends. The CDR3 sequence: CASSFAGQTYNEQFF. CDR3 DNA: TGTGCCAGCAGCTTTGCGGGACAGACCTACAATGAGCAGTTCTTC.

This chain connects TRBV5-8 to TRBJ2-7; 7 nucleotides match TRBD2. J lost 3 bases, V lost 3 bases, and 6 bases had no gene match. CDR3 length equals 14 residues. The germline V gene encodes CDR1 SGHTS and CDR2 YDEGEE. The chain's CDR3 is CASSWGGGRYEQYF. CDR3 DNA: TGTGCCAGCAGCTGGGGGGGAGGTCGCTACGAGCAGTACTTC.

This clonotype was counted between two and nine times. The CDR3 spells CASSADPGRGPVSYEQYF. The DNA of the CDR3 is TGTGCCAGCAGCGCCGACCCAGGAAGAGGACCTGTATCCTACGAGCAGTACTTC. The chain carries TRBV9 and TRBJ2-7, with D unclear. The germline CDR1 and CDR2 sequences are SGDLS and YYNGEE. The CDR3 has 18 amino acids. Trimming pared 3 bases from V and 1 base from J, leaving 23 bases between.

V usage is TRBV12-3 or TRBV12-4 and J usage is TRBJ2-2; no clear D. This CDR3 comprises 17 residues. The V end was cut by 3 bases, the J end by 0 bases, with 14 bases between. The CDR3 reads CASSFISGRPNTGELFF. The CDR3 DNA reads TGTGCCAGCAGTTTCATTTCTGGAAGGCCGAACACCGGGGAGCTGTTTTTT.

This chain links TRBV18 with TRBJ1-6, with D unresolved. This CDR3 comprises 13 residues. Looked up from germline, CDR1 is KGHSH and CDR2 is LQKENI. Trimming removed 2 bases at V and 11 bases at J, with 10 bases between. The CDR3 is CASSPARDTPLHF. The CDR3 nucleotides read TGTGCCAGCTCACCAGCGAGGGATACACCCCTCCACTTT.

There are many counts of this clonotype. V is TRBV20-1 and J is TRBJ2-3; D is possibly TRBD1 or TRBD2 (5 bases each). The CDR3 contains 16 residues. Germline V gene lookup returns CDR1 DFQATT and CDR2 SNEGSKA (reference sequence). The V gene lost 0 bases and the J gene lost 1 base, with 14 bases spanning the gap. In nucleotides, the CDR3 is TGCAGTGCTAGAGATTGGGGCCGGGATGGCACAGATACGCAGTATTTT. This sequence encodes CSARDWGRDGTDTQYF.

At least ten counts were recorded for this clonotype. The gene calls are TRBV7-2 and TRBJ2-7; no clear D. Germline V lookup: CDR1 SGHTA, CDR2 FQGNSA. V lost 1 base, J lost 6 bases, and 16 bases lay in between. The CDR3 spans 15 residues. The CDR3 DNA follows: TGTGCCAGCAGCTTAGTGTCCAAGAGGTTCATCGAGCAGTACTTC. Translated, it gives CASSLVSKRFIEQYF.

CDR3 DNA sequence: TGTGCCAGCAGTTTATCGAGGGACAGGGGGCCCTACACCTTC. It encodes CASSLSRDRGPYTF. This chain joins TRBV27 and TRBJ1-2, with 12 bases matching TRBD1. The CDR3 has 14 amino acids. The V gene end was trimmed by 0 bases and the J gene end by 10 bases; junction bases not matched to a gene: 3. Germline values: CDR1 MNHEY, CDR2 SMNVEV (reference sequence).

This chain connects TRBV30 to TRBJ2-3; TRBD2 matches 8 bases. V was clipped by 5 bases and J by 1 base; unmatched bases: 14. The germline V gene has CDR1 GTSNPN and CDR2 SVGIG (reference sequence). CDR3 length: 17 residues. The CDR3 loop is CAWCRWSASGCTDTQYF. DNA for the CDR3: TGTGCCTGGTGTCGGTGGAGCGCTAGCGGGTGCACAGATACGCAGTATTTT.

This clonotype was observed a few times. The V call is TRBV29-1, the J call TRBJ2-1; D possibly corresponds to TRBD1 (7 bases). CDR3 length equals 15 residues. The V and J ends lost 6 bases and 8 bases respectively, with 23 bases between them. Germline lookup yields CDR1 SQVTM and CDR2 ANQGSEA. The CDR3 DNA sequence: TGCAGCGTCCAGGGGGGCAGGGACCCGCTTTATGAGCAGTTCTTC. Its protein is CSVQGGRDPLYEQFF.

This clonotype has a count of ten or more. The V gene is TRBV5-1, the J gene TRBJ2-7, with D perhaps given as TRBD1 or TRBD2 (6 bases each). Germline V lookup: CDR1 SGHRS, CDR2 YFSETQ. The CDR3 spans 15 residues. The V gene lost 4 bases and the J gene lost 2 bases, with 16 bases spanning the gap. The CDR3 region is CASSPGAGRAYEQYF. Written as DNA, the CDR3 is TGCGCCAGCAGCCCGGGGGCGGGACGAGCCTACGAGCAGTACTTC.

The V gene is TRBV19, the J gene TRBJ2-3, with D possibly matching TRBD2 (5 bases). The length of the CDR3 is 16 residues. Trimming left V 6 bases short and J 5 bases short, with 21 bases between. Germline CDR1 LNHDA, CDR2 SQIVND (reference sequence). CDR3 in DNA: TGTGCCAGTAGCCCCGCGCGGAGGAAAGGGAAAGATACGCAGTATTTT. Protein product: CASSPARRKGKDTQYF.

The V gene is TRBV18, the J gene TRBJ2-1; D gene unclear. The ends were cut back, 1 base at V and 0 bases at J, with 4 bases in the middle. The CDR3 has 14 amino acids. Germline loops: CDR1 KGHSH, CDR2 LQKENI. CDR3 DNA sequence: TGTGCCAGCTCACCACAGAGCTCCTACAATGAGCAGTTCTTC. As protein: CASSPQSSYNEQFF. The variable domain in full, with the rest retrieved from reference TRBV18 and TRBJ2-1, is NAGVMQNPRHLVRRRGQEARLRCSPMKGHSHVYWYRQLPEEGLKFMVYLQKENIIDESGMPKERFSAEFPKEGPSILRIQQVVRGDSAAYFCASSPQSSYNEQFFGPGTRLTVL.

In the case of this clonotype: One end of the junction does not line up with germline, which may come from a read error. This rearrangement joins TRBV11-3 to TRBJ1-1; D is unresolved. The CDR3 extends over 14 amino acids. Per the germline V gene, CDR1 is SGHNT and CDR2 is YENEEA. The CDR3 nucleotides are TGTGCCGGCAGTTTAGATCATCCGGACACTGAAGCTTTCTTT. Translating gives CAGSLDHPDTEAFF.

J is TRBJ2-1 and V is TRBV6-1; 10 bases map to TRBD2. Trimming took 7 bases from V and 8 from J; bases not matched to a gene: 14. Germline V gene sequence: CDR1 MNHNS, CDR2 SASEGT. CDR3 size: 16 residues. CDR3 loop: CASKPSGSYLLDEQFF. The CDR3 DNA is TGTGCCAGCAAACCTAGCGGGAGTTATTTGCTCGATGAGCAGTTCTTC.

This clonotype was detected only a few times. The V gene is TRBV30, the J gene TRBJ2-1; 10 bases are a match to TRBD2. CDR3 length equals 14 residues. V trimming: 1 base; J trimming: 12 bases; junction bases outside the gene matches: 9. Germline CDR1 is GTSNPN and CDR2 is SVGIG (reference sequence). The CDR3 sequence: CAWSASGGVRVQFF. The CDR3 coding sequence is TGTGCCTGGAGTGCCAGCGGGGGGGTACGAGTGCAGTTCTTC.

The V gene is TRBV28, the J gene TRBJ1-4; D unclear. V was clipped by 6 bases and J by 0 bases, with 14 bases between them. Germline V gives CDR1 MDHEN, CDR2 SYDVKM. The CDR3 has 16 residues. CDR3 amino acids: CASSPRNPATNEKLFF. As DNA, the CDR3 is TGTGCCAGCAGCCCCAGGAATCCTGCAACTAATGAAAAACTGTTTTTT. The variable domain in full, completed from reference TRBV28 and TRBJ1-4, reads DVKVTQSSRYLVKRTGEKVFLECVQDMDHENMFWYRQDPGLGLRLIYFSYDVKMKEKGDIPEGYSVSREKKERFSLILESASTNQTSMYLCASSPRNPATNEKLFFGSGTQLSVL.

Worth noting for this clonotype: A read error may be the cause here, since a much bigger clone is one base away. V gene TRBV30 combines with J gene TRBJ2-2; 8 bases align to TRBD2. The CDR3 spans 14 residues. CDR1 and CDR2 (germline): GTSNPN, SVGIG (reference sequence). The CDR3 here is CAWSSQRETGKLFF. CDR3 coding DNA: TGTGCCTGGAGTTCCCAGCGGGAGACCGGGAAGCTGTTTTTT.

As to this clonotype: The junction does not match germline at one end; this may be a read error. The CDR3 DNA reads as TGCGCCAGCAGTGAAAGGCTTTACAATGAGCAGTTCTTC. It yields the protein CASSERLYNEQFF. This chain uses TRBV6-1 with TRBJ2-1; D not resolved. Germline values: CDR1 MNHNS, CDR2 SASEGT. The CDR3 totals 13 residues.

This clonotype has ten or more counts. The chain has TRBV7-8 and TRBJ2-2, with no clear D. Trimming cost V 0 bases and J 3 bases, with 5 bases left between them. The CDR3 consists of 14 residues. Germline CDR1 reads SGHVS; CDR2 reads FQNEAQ. CDR3 region: CASSLAGYTGELFF. As DNA, the CDR3 is TGTGCCAGCAGCTTAGCGGGGTACACCGGGGAGCTGTTTTTT.

To note about this clonotype: This sequence may be a read error, since a much larger clone differs from it by one base. The gene calls are TRBV5-5 and TRBJ1-5; no firm D call. The V gene lost 3 bases and the J gene lost 0 bases, with 7 bases spanning the gap. Germline V gene data show CDR1 as SGHKS and CDR2 as YYEKEE (reference sequence). The CDR3 consists of 14 residues. CDR3 sequence reads: CASSSSDSNQPQHF. The CDR3 DNA sequence: TGTGCCAGCAGCTCCAGTGATAGCAATCAGCCCCAGCATTTT.

This clonotype has ten or more counts. This rearrangement joins TRBV28 to TRBJ1-5; D remains unclear. CDR1 is MDHEN, CDR2 SYDVKM, per germline. Trimming cost V 3 bases and J 4 bases, with 13 bases left between them. The length of the CDR3 is 15 residues. The CDR3 coding sequence is TGTGCCAGCAGTTTGTCCATCGAGGGAAATCAGCCCCAGCATTTT. It specifies CASSLSIEGNQPQHF.

In this sample, this clonotype turned up a few times. The chain recombines TRBV20-1 with TRBJ2-5; 7 bases are a match to TRBD1. The CDR3 runs 14 residues. J gave up 5 bases and V 5 bases, and 11 bases lay outside the gene matches. The V gene's germline CDR1 is DFQATT and CDR2 SNEGSKA (reference sequence). CDR3 bases: TGCAGTGCTCCTGAACAGGGGAACAGTGAGACCCAGTACTTC. Translation gives CSAPEQGNSETQYF.

This clonotype was seen ten or more times. This chain uses TRBV6-1 with TRBJ2-7; TRBD2 agrees at 7 bases. CDR3 length equals 17 residues. The J segment lost 2 bases and the V segment lost 6 bases, leaving 16 bases of the junction unmatched. CDR1 and CDR2 from the germline V gene are MNHNS and SASEGT. The chain's CDR3 is CASRTPSGEGRPYEQYF. For the CDR3, the DNA is TGTGCCAGCAGGACTCCAAGCGGGGAGGGAAGGCCCTACGAGCAGTACTTC.